The rows below give T cell receptor beta chains drawn from one sample of a study of control samples from healthy donors and cancer patients. Profiling relied on immunoSEQ multiplex PCR, and the TCRdb table lists in-frame clones only, not all of them. The repertoire holds 210,000 or so clones, with roughly nine tenths as singletons. The sample consisted of blood. Receptors originate from a man between 25 and 39 years old in good health. Both conserved end residues are part of each CDR3. Each record gives: D gene, CDR3 length, J gene, clone size, V gene, CDR3 DNA, CDR3 protein. The D gene is left open where the match is weak. Size tells how often a clone was seen (once, few, many) or the class of an expanded clone, and some rows leave it out.

d_call: -
cdr3_length: 12
j_call: TRBJ1-1
clone_size: -
v_call: TRBV11-2
cdr3_nt: TGTGCCAGCAGCTTACAGGGCCTCGGAGCTTTCTTT
cdr3_aa: CASSLQGLGAFF

d_call: TRBD2
cdr3_length: 16
j_call: TRBJ2-1
clone_size: -
v_call: TRBV29-1
cdr3_nt: TGCAGCGTTGAGACCCTGGGACTAGCGGGGCTACATGAGCAGTTCTTC
cdr3_aa: CSVETLGLAGLHEQFF

d_call: -
cdr3_length: 17
j_call: TRBJ1-4
clone_size: -
v_call: TRBV7-9
cdr3_nt: TGTGCCAGCAGCTTAGGGGCAGGAAGAGCAACTAATGAAAAACTGTTTTTT
cdr3_aa: CASSLGAGRATNEKLFF

d_call: TRBD2
cdr3_length: 16
j_call: TRBJ2-1
clone_size: -
v_call: TRBV11-2
cdr3_nt: TGTGCCAGCAGCCTTTGGACTAGCGGGGCTTTCAATGAGCAGTTCTTC
cdr3_aa: CASSLWTSGAFNEQFF

d_call: -
cdr3_length: 13
j_call: TRBJ2-1
clone_size: once
v_call: TRBV7-2
cdr3_nt: TGTGCCAGCAGCTTAAGCTCCTACAATGAGCAGTTCTTC
cdr3_aa: CASSLSSYNEQFF

d_call: -
cdr3_length: 13
j_call: TRBJ1-5
clone_size: -
v_call: TRBV7-9
cdr3_nt: TGTGCCAGCAGCCCAACAGCAAATCAGCCCCAGCATTTT
cdr3_aa: CASSPTANQPQHF

d_call: -
cdr3_length: 17
j_call: TRBJ1-6
clone_size: -
v_call: TRBV12-5
cdr3_nt: TGTGCTAGTGGTTTGTGGGTAGGGGGCTCCTATAATTCACCCCTCCACTTT
cdr3_aa: CASGLWVGGSYNSPLHF

d_call: -
cdr3_length: 18
j_call: TRBJ2-4
clone_size: -
v_call: TRBV30
cdr3_nt: TGTGCCTGGACGTCCCCCTGGGGTAGGTGTTTGGTCAAAAACATTCAGTACTTC
cdr3_aa: CAWTSPWGRCLVKNIQYF

d_call: -
cdr3_length: 11
j_call: TRBJ1-6
clone_size: -
v_call: TRBV29-1
cdr3_nt: TGCAGCGTTGACAGGGAGACGGCCCTCCACTTT
cdr3_aa: CSVDRETALHF

d_call: TRBD1
cdr3_length: 17
j_call: TRBJ1-2
clone_size: -
v_call: TRBV2
cdr3_nt: TGTGCCAGCAGAGCACTACAAAGGGACAGGGGGAAAGGTGGCTACACCTTC
cdr3_aa: CASRALQRDRGKGGYTF

d_call: -
cdr3_length: 16
j_call: TRBJ2-7
clone_size: -
v_call: TRBV4-2
cdr3_nt: TGTGCCAGCAGCCTCTTCGGGGGACAGACTTCCTACGAGCAGTACTTC
cdr3_aa: CASSLFGGQTSYEQYF

d_call: -
cdr3_length: 14
j_call: TRBJ1-1
clone_size: -
v_call: TRBV7-2
cdr3_nt: TGTGCCAGCAGCTTAATAGGGACCCCAGTAGGGGCTTTCTTT
cdr3_aa: CASSLIGTPVGAFF

d_call: TRBD1
cdr3_length: 16
j_call: TRBJ1-2
clone_size: few
v_call: TRBV2
cdr3_nt: TGTGCCAGCAGTCGTCCGGGACAGGGCCCTAACTATGGCTACACCTTC
cdr3_aa: CASSRPGQGPNYGYTF

d_call: -
cdr3_length: 13
j_call: TRBJ2-5
clone_size: -
v_call: TRBV7-9
cdr3_nt: TGTGCCAGCAGCGAGGACGGTAAAGAGACCCAGTACTTC
cdr3_aa: CASSEDGKETQYF

d_call: TRBD1
cdr3_length: 16
j_call: TRBJ1-4
clone_size: -
v_call: TRBV5-1
cdr3_nt: TGCGCCAGCAGCTTGGCGGACAGGGGGCGAGGTGAAAAACTGTTTTTT
cdr3_aa: CASSLADRGRGEKLFF

d_call: -
cdr3_length: 17
j_call: TRBJ1-3
clone_size: -
v_call: TRBV11-2
cdr3_nt: TGTGCCAGCAGCTTACAGGGATTTCGGGTCGGTGGAAACACCATATATTTT
cdr3_aa: CASSLQGFRVGGNTIYF

d_call: -
cdr3_length: 13
j_call: TRBJ2-7
clone_size: -
v_call: TRBV19
cdr3_nt: TGTGCCAGTAGTATCGGAGGGGGCGACGAGCAGTACTTC
cdr3_aa: CASSIGGGDEQYF

d_call: -
cdr3_length: 14
j_call: TRBJ2-3
clone_size: -
v_call: TRBV5-6
cdr3_nt: TGTGCCAGTTCAAAGGTTTGGGGCACAGATACGCAGTATTTT
cdr3_aa: CASSKVWGTDTQYF

d_call: TRBD2
cdr3_length: 16
j_call: TRBJ2-1
clone_size: -
v_call: TRBV11-3
cdr3_nt: TGTGCCAGCAGCTTAGCCCCCGGGGGGGTCGGAAATGAGCAGTTCTTC
cdr3_aa: CASSLAPGGVGNEQFF

d_call: -
cdr3_length: 14
j_call: TRBJ2-7
clone_size: -
v_call: TRBV11-2
cdr3_nt: TGTGCCAGCAGCTTGGACCCATCTACCTACGAGCAGTACTTC
cdr3_aa: CASSLDPSTYEQYF

d_call: -
cdr3_length: 15
j_call: TRBJ1-3
clone_size: -
v_call: TRBV6-6
cdr3_nt: TGTGCCAGCAGACAAACCCCAGGGGTTAGAAACACCATATATTTT
cdr3_aa: CASRQTPGVRNTIYF

d_call: -
cdr3_length: 14
j_call: TRBJ1-2
clone_size: -
v_call: TRBV27
cdr3_nt: TGTGCCAGCAGCAGAAGGGAATCGAACTATGGCTACACCTTC
cdr3_aa: CASSRRESNYGYTF

d_call: -
cdr3_length: 16
j_call: TRBJ2-1
clone_size: -
v_call: TRBV7-2
cdr3_nt: TGTGCCAGCAGCCCGTGGACTCCTAGCTCCTACAATGAGCAGTTCTTC
cdr3_aa: CASSPWTPSSYNEQFF

d_call: TRBD1
cdr3_length: 16
j_call: TRBJ1-2
clone_size: -
v_call: TRBV27
cdr3_nt: TGTGCCAGCAGCCGGGACAGGGGGCTTTCGGGGGATGGCTACACCTTC
cdr3_aa: CASSRDRGLSGDGYTF

d_call: -
cdr3_length: 14
j_call: TRBJ1-5
clone_size: -
v_call: TRBV24-1
cdr3_nt: TGTGCCACCAGTGATGGGGGGGGGTCGGTGCCCCAGCATTTT
cdr3_aa: CATSDGGGSVPQHF

d_call: -
cdr3_length: 14
j_call: TRBJ2-1
clone_size: -
v_call: TRBV5-1
cdr3_nt: TGCGCCAGCACCCCCAGGGGTAGATACAATGAGCAGTTCTTC
cdr3_aa: CASTPRGRYNEQFF

d_call: TRBD1
cdr3_length: 17
j_call: TRBJ1-2
clone_size: once
v_call: TRBV2
cdr3_nt: TGTGCCAGCAGTGAACCGCTGTCTGACAGGGCTCACTATGGCTACACCTTC
cdr3_aa: CASSEPLSDRAHYGYTF

d_call: -
cdr3_length: 15
j_call: TRBJ2-2
clone_size: -
v_call: TRBV6-5
cdr3_nt: TGTGCCAGCAGCCAAGCATGGGGGGACACCGGGGAGCTGTTTTTT
cdr3_aa: CASSQAWGDTGELFF

d_call: -
cdr3_length: 15
j_call: TRBJ2-1
clone_size: -
v_call: TRBV11-3
cdr3_nt: TGTGCCAGCAGCTTAGGGGGGATCAATTACAATGAGCAGTTCTTC
cdr3_aa: CASSLGGINYNEQFF

d_call: -
cdr3_length: 13
j_call: TRBJ1-5
clone_size: -
v_call: TRBV5-6
cdr3_nt: TGTGCCAGCAGCTTCGACAGAAATCAGCCCCAGCATTTT
cdr3_aa: CASSFDRNQPQHF

d_call: -
cdr3_length: 13
j_call: TRBJ2-7
clone_size: -
v_call: TRBV2
cdr3_nt: TGTGCCAGCATGGGCCGCCTCTCCTACGAGCAGTACTTC
cdr3_aa: CASMGRLSYEQYF

d_call: TRBD1
cdr3_length: 14
j_call: TRBJ1-5
clone_size: -
v_call: TRBV6-5
cdr3_nt: TGTGCCAGCAGTCGGACAGGGATCATGGGCCCCCAGCATTTT
cdr3_aa: CASSRTGIMGPQHF

d_call: -
cdr3_length: 14
j_call: TRBJ2-3
clone_size: -
v_call: TRBV5-4
cdr3_nt: TGTGCCAGCAGCTTGTCTTACGACACAGATACGCAGTATTTT
cdr3_aa: CASSLSYDTDTQYF

d_call: TRBD1
cdr3_length: 13
j_call: TRBJ1-4
clone_size: -
v_call: TRBV2
cdr3_nt: TGTGCCGGATCAGAGGGGGCCCGGGAAAAACTGTTTTTT
cdr3_aa: CAGSEGAREKLFF

d_call: -
cdr3_length: 13
j_call: TRBJ2-2
clone_size: -
v_call: TRBV4-1
cdr3_nt: TGCGCCAGCAGCCAAGATGTTACCGGGGAGCTGTTTTTT
cdr3_aa: CASSQDVTGELFF

d_call: TRBD1
cdr3_length: 16
j_call: TRBJ2-1
clone_size: -
v_call: TRBV19
cdr3_nt: TGTGCCAGTAGCGCGGCCCTGGGACAGGGTCATAATGAGCAGTTCTTC
cdr3_aa: CASSAALGQGHNEQFF

d_call: TRBD2
cdr3_length: 15
j_call: TRBJ2-3
clone_size: -
v_call: TRBV5-1
cdr3_nt: TGCGCCAGCAGCGCCGGGACTAGCACCACAGATACGCAGTATTTT
cdr3_aa: CASSAGTSTTDTQYF

d_call: TRBD1
cdr3_length: 15
j_call: TRBJ1-4
clone_size: -
v_call: TRBV5-1
cdr3_nt: TGCGCCAGCAGAACCGACAGGGCCTTAAATGAAAAACTGTTTTTT
cdr3_aa: CASRTDRALNEKLFF

d_call: -
cdr3_length: 17
j_call: TRBJ1-3
clone_size: once
v_call: TRBV3-1/TRBV3-2
cdr3_nt: TGTGCCAGCAGCCAAGATTCAATGGCTCACTCTGGAAACACCATATATTTT
cdr3_aa: CASSQDSMAHSGNTIYF

d_call: TRBD2
cdr3_length: 19
j_call: TRBJ2-1
clone_size: -
v_call: TRBV3-1/TRBV3-2
cdr3_nt: TGTGCCAGCAGCCAAGAAGGATTAGCGGGGGGGGCCCCCTACAATGAGCAGTTCTTC
cdr3_aa: CASSQEGLAGGAPYNEQFF

d_call: -
cdr3_length: 14
j_call: TRBJ1-5
clone_size: -
v_call: TRBV7-9
cdr3_nt: TGTGCCAGCAGCTTGGACAACGGCAATCAGCCCCAGCATTTT
cdr3_aa: CASSLDNGNQPQHF

d_call: -
cdr3_length: 13
j_call: TRBJ1-6
clone_size: -
v_call: TRBV2
cdr3_nt: TGTGCCAGCAGTAGACAGTTTACTTCACCCCTCCACTTT
cdr3_aa: CASSRQFTSPLHF

d_call: TRBD2
cdr3_length: 15
j_call: TRBJ2-1
clone_size: -
v_call: TRBV29-1
cdr3_nt: TGCAGCGTTGATGGAGCGGGGGGTCGCTACAATGAGCAGTTCTTC
cdr3_aa: CSVDGAGGRYNEQFF

d_call: TRBD1
cdr3_length: 15
j_call: TRBJ1-6
clone_size: once
v_call: TRBV2
cdr3_nt: TGTGCCAGCAGATACAGGGGTTCCTATAATTCACCCCTCCACTTT
cdr3_aa: CASRYRGSYNSPLHF

d_call: -
cdr3_length: 14
j_call: TRBJ2-7
clone_size: once
v_call: TRBV11-2
cdr3_nt: TGTGCCAGCAGCTTAAGTCCAGGGAGCTACGAGCAGTACTTC
cdr3_aa: CASSLSPGSYEQYF